This T cell receptor beta chain was retrieved from a study of PD-1 blockade in classical Hodgkin lymphoma. Every one of the patients relapsed after autologous stem cell transplantation (brentuximab vedotin exposure was variable). CDR3 length equals 14 residues. J lost 2 bases, V lost 8 bases, and 5 bases had no gene match. In germline, CDR1 is MDHEN, CDR2 SYDVKM. Concerning this clone: Its antigen is unidentified.

Overall study findings and caveats: Researchers reported that CD4+ TCR diversity, though not CD8+, rose significantly by C4D1.

Method: immunoSEQ multiplex PCR; TCRdb's copy keeps in-frame clones and lacks some. The sample consists of about 26,000 clones, about 67% of them appearing once. The sequence was collected from a human donor with classical Hodgkin lymphoma. The rearrangement links TRBV28 to TRBJ1-2, with 10 bases identical to TRBD1. The material sequenced was peripheral blood mononuclear cells (PBMCs), taken before the second cycle of nivolumab. The CDR3 reads CASSGTGANYGYTF. CDR3 DNA sequence: TGTGCCAGCTCCGGGACAGGGGCCAACTATGGCTACACCTTC.